Sequencing of this TCR beta chain was carried out in a study of T cells in Graves' hyperthyroidism and ophthalmopathy. Study-level results: Most thyroid-expanded clonotypes above 0.001 were also found in blood.

It was RNA transcripts that yielded the amplified TCR beta CDR3 regions. Initially, a first-round RT-PCR of the TCR CDR3 employed the HTBI primer set. TCRdb independently ran MiXCR on the multiplex PCR reads; one entry per CDR3 protein. The sample yields about 98,000 distinct CDR3 sequences, around 42% seen once. In this sample, this clonotype turned up many times. Its antigen is not known. The CDR3 totals 17 residues. Germline lookup yields CDR1 SGHVS and CDR2 FQNEAQ. After removal of 0 bases from V and 4 bases from J, the junction contained 10 bases not matched to a gene. This receptor was taken from a woman in her 30s with Graves' hyperthyroidism. The chain carries TRBV7-8 and TRBJ1-2, with 8 bases identical to TRBD1. What was sequenced was peripheral blood or thyroid tissue (not recorded which). CDR3 protein: CASSLAVRDRGIYGYTF. The CDR3 DNA reads TGTGCCAGCAGCTTAGCAGTACGAGACAGGGGTATCTATGGCTACACCTTC.